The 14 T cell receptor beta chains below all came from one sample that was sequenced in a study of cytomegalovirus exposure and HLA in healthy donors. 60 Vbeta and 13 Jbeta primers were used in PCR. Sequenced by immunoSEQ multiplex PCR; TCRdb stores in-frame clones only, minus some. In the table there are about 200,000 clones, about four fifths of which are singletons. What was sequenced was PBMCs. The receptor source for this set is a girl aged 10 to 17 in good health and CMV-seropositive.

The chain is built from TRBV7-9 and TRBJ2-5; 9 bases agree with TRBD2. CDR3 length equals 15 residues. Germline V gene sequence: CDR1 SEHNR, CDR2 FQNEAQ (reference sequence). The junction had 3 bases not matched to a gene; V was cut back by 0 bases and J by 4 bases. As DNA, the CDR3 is TGTGCCAGCAGCTTAGCGGCGGGGGGGTTAGAGACCCAGTACTTC. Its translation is CASSLAAGGLETQYF.

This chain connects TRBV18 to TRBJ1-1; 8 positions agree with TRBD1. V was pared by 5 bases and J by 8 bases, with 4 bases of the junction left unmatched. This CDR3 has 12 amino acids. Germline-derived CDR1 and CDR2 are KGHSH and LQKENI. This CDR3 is CASSRQGMEAFF. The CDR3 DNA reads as TGTGCCAGCTCAAGACAGGGGATGGAAGCTTTCTTT.

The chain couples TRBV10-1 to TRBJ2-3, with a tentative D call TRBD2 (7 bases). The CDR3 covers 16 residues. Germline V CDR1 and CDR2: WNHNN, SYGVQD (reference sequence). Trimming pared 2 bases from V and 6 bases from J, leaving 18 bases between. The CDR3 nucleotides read TGCGCCAGCAGTGAGCGGGCGGGGGCGCCGTGGGATACGCAGTATTTT. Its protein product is CASSERAGAPWDTQYF.

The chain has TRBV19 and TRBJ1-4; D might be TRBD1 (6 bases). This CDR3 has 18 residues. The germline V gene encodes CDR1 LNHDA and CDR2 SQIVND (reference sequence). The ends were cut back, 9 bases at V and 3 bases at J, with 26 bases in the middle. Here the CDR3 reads CASAPDRFIGSANEKLFF. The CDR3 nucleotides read TGTGCCAGCGCCCCCGACAGGTTTATTGGTTCAGCTAATGAAAAACTGTTTTTT.

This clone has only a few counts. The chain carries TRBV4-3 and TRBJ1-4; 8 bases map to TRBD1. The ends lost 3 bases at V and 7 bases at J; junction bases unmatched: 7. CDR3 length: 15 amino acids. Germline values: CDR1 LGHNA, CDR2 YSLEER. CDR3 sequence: CASSHGQGQVEKLFF. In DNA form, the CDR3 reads TGCGCCAGCAGCCATGGGCAGGGACAGGTTGAAAAACTGTTTTTT.

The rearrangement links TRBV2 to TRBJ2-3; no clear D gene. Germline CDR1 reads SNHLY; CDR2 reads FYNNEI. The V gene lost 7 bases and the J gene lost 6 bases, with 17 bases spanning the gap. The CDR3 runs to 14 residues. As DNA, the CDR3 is TGTGCCAGCAAAGCATATGATTATCGGGATACGCAGTATTTT. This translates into CASKAYDYRDTQYF. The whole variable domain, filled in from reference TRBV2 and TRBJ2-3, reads EPEVTQTPSHQVTQMGQEVILRCVPISNHLYFYWYRQILGQKVEFLVSFYNNEISEKSEIFDDQFSVERPDGSNFTLKIRSTKLEDSAMYFCASKAYDYRDTQYFGPGTRLTVL.

Here the CDR3 DNA reads TGCGCCAGCAGCCAAGGGGAGGGGACAGGCGTCCGGACTGAGCAGTTCTTC. It encodes CASSQGEGTGVRTEQFF. The chain recombines TRBV4-1 with TRBJ2-1; D might be TRBD1 (8 bases). Trimming took 1 base from V and 9 from J, leaving 22 bases between them. Looked up from germline, CDR1 is MGHRA and CDR2 is YSYEKL. This CDR3 contains 17 residues.

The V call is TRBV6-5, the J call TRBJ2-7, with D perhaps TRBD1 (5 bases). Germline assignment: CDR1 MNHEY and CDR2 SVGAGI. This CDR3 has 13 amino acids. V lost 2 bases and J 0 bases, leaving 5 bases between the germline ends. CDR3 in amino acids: CASSYDSSYEQYF. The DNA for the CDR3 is TGTGCCAGCAGTTACGACAGCTCCTACGAGCAGTACTTC.

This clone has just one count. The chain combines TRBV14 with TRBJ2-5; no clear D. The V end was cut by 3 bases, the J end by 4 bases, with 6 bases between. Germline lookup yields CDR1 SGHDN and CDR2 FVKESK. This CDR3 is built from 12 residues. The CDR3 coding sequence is TGTGCCAGCAGCCAGTCGGGAGAGACCCAGTACTTC. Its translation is CASSQSGETQYF.

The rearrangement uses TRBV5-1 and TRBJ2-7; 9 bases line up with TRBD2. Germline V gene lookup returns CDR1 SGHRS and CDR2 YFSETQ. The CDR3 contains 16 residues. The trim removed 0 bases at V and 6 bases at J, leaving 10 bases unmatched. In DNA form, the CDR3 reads TGCGCCAGCAGCTTGGATTGGCGGGGGGGGTGGGGCGAGCAGTACTTC. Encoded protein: CASSLDWRGGWGEQYF.

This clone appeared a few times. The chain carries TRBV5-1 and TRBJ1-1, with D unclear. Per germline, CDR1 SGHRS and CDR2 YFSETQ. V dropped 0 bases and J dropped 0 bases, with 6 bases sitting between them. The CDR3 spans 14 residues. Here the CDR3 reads CASSLGPMNTEAFF. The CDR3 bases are TGCGCCAGCAGCTTGGGGCCCATGAACACTGAAGCTTTCTTT.

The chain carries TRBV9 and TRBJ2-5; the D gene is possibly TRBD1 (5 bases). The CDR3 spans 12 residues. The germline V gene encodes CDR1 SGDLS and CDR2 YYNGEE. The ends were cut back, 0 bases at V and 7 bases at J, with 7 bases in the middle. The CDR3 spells CASSVGRGTQYF. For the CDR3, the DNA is TGTGCCAGCAGCGTAGGTAGGGGGACCCAGTACTTC.

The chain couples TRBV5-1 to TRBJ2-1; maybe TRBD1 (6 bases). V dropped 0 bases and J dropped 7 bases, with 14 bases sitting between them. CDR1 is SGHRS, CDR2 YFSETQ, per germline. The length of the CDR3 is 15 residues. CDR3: CASSLELGAWNEQFF. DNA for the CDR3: TGCGCCAGCAGCTTGGAGTTGGGGGCCTGGAATGAGCAGTTCTTC. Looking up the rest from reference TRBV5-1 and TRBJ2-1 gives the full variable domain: KAGVTQTPRYLIKTRGQQVTLSCSPISGHRSVSWYQQTPGQGLQFLFEYFSETQRNKGNFPGRFSGRQFSNSRSEMNVSTLELGDSALYLCASSLELGAWNEQFFGPGTRLTVL.

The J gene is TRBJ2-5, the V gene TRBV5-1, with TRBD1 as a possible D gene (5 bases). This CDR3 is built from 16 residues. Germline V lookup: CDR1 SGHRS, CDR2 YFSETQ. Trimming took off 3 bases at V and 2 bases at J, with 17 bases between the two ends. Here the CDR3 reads CASSSGPLGLQETQYF. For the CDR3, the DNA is TGCGCCAGCAGCTCCGGACCCTTGGGGCTACAAGAGACCCAGTACTTC. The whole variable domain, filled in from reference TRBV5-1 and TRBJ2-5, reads KAGVTQTPRYLIKTRGQQVTLSCSPISGHRSVSWYQQTPGQGLQFLFEYFSETQRNKGNFPGRFSGRQFSNSRSEMNVSTLELGDSALYLCASSSGPLGLQETQYFGPGTRLLVL.